The 29 T cell receptor beta chains listed next were all sequenced from one sample in a study of shared clonotypes between healthy human individuals (TCRdb year 2020). Library generation was performed with the immunoSEQ multiplex PCR assay. In its TCRdb copy, this immuneACCESS table keeps in-frame sequences only and misses some clones. Where compared with another copy, unresolved V genes explain less than half of these, and the others have no known cause. Here the sample has 450,000 to 500,000 clones; 81% occur a single time. The top ten clonotypes cover roughly 13% of the sample. Specimen: PBMCs. The source is a woman in her thirties or forties in good health. Some clones in this sample may be carry-over from other donors' samples.

CDR3: CASSFRARRTDTQYF. The CDR3 nucleotides are TGTGCCAGCAGCTTCAGGGCCCGGCGCACAGATACGCAGTATTTT. The chain has TRBV5-6 and TRBJ2-3; D is perhaps TRBD1 (5 bases). Germline V gives CDR1 SGHDT, CDR2 YYEEEE. Trimming took 2 bases from V and 1 from J, leaving 11 bases between them. CDR3 length: 15 amino acids.

The rearrangement joins TRBV7-2 to TRBJ1-2; unclear D gene. Germline V CDR1 and CDR2: SGHTA, FQGNSA. The germline V and J ends were trimmed by 5 bases and 7 bases, with 17 bases remaining between them. CDR3 length: 14 amino acids. The CDR3 here is CASSPVPSGGGYTF. The CDR3 DNA reads TGTGCCAGCAGCCCGGTCCCGTCTGGAGGTGGCTACACCTTC.

Concerning this clone: Other DNA sequences in this sample translate to the same CDR3. The rearrangement joins TRBV9 to TRBJ1-2; D unclear. Germline V gene data show CDR1 as SGDLS and CDR2 as YYNGEE. CDR3 length equals 13 residues. Trimming stripped 0 bases from V and 3 bases from J, with 6 bases between. The CDR3 spells CASSVVGDYGYTF. CDR3 nucleotide sequence: TGTGCCAGCAGCGTAGTTGGAGACTATGGCTACACCTTC. The variable domain in full, completed from reference TRBV9 and TRBJ1-2, reads DSGVTQTPKHLITATGQRVTLRCSPRSGDLSVYWYQQSLDQGLQFLIQYYNGEERAKGNILERFSAQQFPDLHSELNLSSLELGDSALYFCASSVVGDYGYTFGSGTRLTVV.

The chain employs TRBV27 and TRBJ2-7; D is unclear. V was trimmed by 3 bases and J by 2 bases, leaving 8 bases between them. Germline loops: CDR1 MNHEY, CDR2 SMNVEV (reference sequence). The CDR3 totals 13 residues. The CDR3 spells CASSLRDPYEQYF. CDR3 coding DNA: TGTGCCAGCAGTTTGCGTGATCCCTACGAGCAGTACTTC.

V usage is TRBV28 and J usage is TRBJ2-2; 11 bases align to TRBD2. CDR1 and CDR2 from the germline V gene are MDHEN and SYDVKM. The J segment lost 4 bases and the V segment lost 10 bases, leaving 8 bases of the junction unmatched. This CDR3 has 15 amino acids. The CDR3 is CATISGTSGTGELFF. The DNA for the CDR3 is TGTGCCACAATCTCAGGGACTAGCGGCACCGGGGAGCTGTTTTTT.

This clone appeared a few times. J is TRBJ2-2 and V is TRBV19; D is unclear. Trimming removed 5 bases at V and 0 bases at J, with 13 bases between. Germline loops: CDR1 LNHDA, CDR2 SQIVND (reference sequence). This CDR3 comprises 16 residues. Here the CDR3 reads CASSSQPAPNTGELFF. CDR3 coding DNA: TGTGCCAGTAGTTCCCAACCGGCCCCGAACACCGGGGAGCTGTTTTTT.

The V gene is TRBV19, the J gene TRBJ1-1; D unresolved. V was cut by 3 bases and J by 5 bases, with 13 bases left in between. The length of the CDR3 is 14 residues. Germline lookup yields CDR1 LNHDA and CDR2 SQIVND (reference sequence). CDR3 nucleotides: TGTGCCAGTAGTATTGGTGGCGCCGGAACTGAAGCTTTCTTT. Translated, it gives CASSIGGAGTEAFF.

The chain employs TRBV18 and TRBJ2-2; 7 nucleotides agree with TRBD1. Looked up from germline, CDR1 is KGHSH and CDR2 is LQKENI. V dropped 5 bases and J dropped 0; count of bases not matched to a gene: 6. The CDR3 length is 16 residues. In DNA, the CDR3 is TGTGCCAGCTCAGCCCTACAGGGGCCGAACACCGGGGAGCTGTTTTTT. Protein sequence: CASSALQGPNTGELFF.

A single count supports this clone. The CDR3 spells CASSRDYTYEQYF. The CDR3 nucleotides read TGTGCCAGCAGCCGGGACTACACCTACGAGCAGTACTTC. V gene TRBV25-1 combines with J gene TRBJ2-7, with 7 positions matching TRBD2. The CDR3 covers 13 residues. Germline V gene data show CDR1 as MGHDK and CDR2 as SYGVNS. After removal of 6 bases from V and 2 bases from J, the junction contained 4 bases not matched to a gene.

As concerns this clone: A far more abundant clone sits one base away, making this likely a read error. The conserved final phenylalanine or tryptophan is absent from the CDR3, which likely points to a read error. The same CDR3 arises from other DNA sequences in this sample as well. The chain recombines TRBV5-4 with TRBJ2-6; D is unclear. CDR1 and CDR2 (germline): SGHNT, YYREEE (reference sequence). This CDR3 region has 16 residues. The V end lost 2 bases, the J end lost 4 bases, and 13 bases lay between the germline ends. CDR3 coding DNA: TGTGCCAGCAGCTTCGTGTGGGGTTCAGGGGCCAACGTCCTGACTTTA. Encoded protein: CASSFVWGSGANVLTL.

This clone was seen a few times. V and J are TRBV27 and TRBJ2-7; a possible D gene is TRBD2 (6 bases). Looked up from germline, CDR1 is MNHEY and CDR2 is SMNVEV (reference sequence). The CDR3 totals 15 residues. V was cut by 10 bases and J by 4 bases, with 23 bases left in between. The CDR3 loop reads CATTSLRERKYEQYF. As DNA, the CDR3 is TGTGCCACCACCAGCCTTCGGGAGAGAAAATACGAGCAGTACTTC.

Only a few counts were recorded for this clone. It is likely a read error: a sequence one base away is far more abundant. The sample carries other DNA sequences with the same CDR3. This rearrangement joins TRBV6-1 to TRBJ1-2; 9 bases match TRBD1. This CDR3 region has 17 residues. Trimming at V came to 4 bases and at J to 2 bases, leaving 11 bases not matched to a gene. Germline V gene sequence: CDR1 MNHNS, CDR2 SASEGT. This chain's CDR3 is CASSADRGRVPNYGYTF. The CDR3 DNA reads as TGTGCCAGCAGTGCGGACAGGGGCCGCGTCCCAAACTATGGCTACACCTTC.

The gene calls are TRBV29-1 and TRBJ2-1; 7 nucleotides align to TRBD1. This CDR3 is 11 amino acids long. Germline CDR1 and CDR2: SQVTM and ANQGSEA. Germline trimming cut 7 bases from V and 4 bases from J; bases unmatched to any gene: 1. Here the CDR3 reads CSAGQYNEQFF. The CDR3 DNA reads TGCAGCGCGGGACAGTACAATGAGCAGTTCTTC.

V is TRBV5-4 and J is TRBJ2-1; TRBD1 matches at 10 bases. The CDR3 spans 14 residues. The V gene end was trimmed by 3 bases and the J gene end by 6 bases; junction bases not matched to a gene: 3. Germline V gene data show CDR1 as SGHNT and CDR2 as YYREEE (reference sequence). The CDR3 region has the DNA TGTGCCAGCAGCTGGGGACAGGGGTTCAATGAGCAGTTCTTC. Protein sequence: CASSWGQGFNEQFF.

This chain links TRBV29-1 with TRBJ2-3; D is ambiguous. This CDR3 has 13 residues. With 7 bases removed from V and 1 base from J, the gap between germline ends came to 12 bases. The V gene's germline CDR1 is SQVTM and CDR2 ANQGSEA. The chain's CDR3 is CSGTAARTDTQYF. The CDR3 coding sequence is TGCAGCGGGACGGCGGCCCGCACAGATACGCAGTATTTT.

The chain combines TRBV7-2 with TRBJ1-2, with D perhaps matching TRBD1 (5 bases). This CDR3 is 16 amino acids long. Germline V lookup: CDR1 SGHTA, CDR2 FQGNSA. V was trimmed by 0 bases and J by 7 bases, leaving 18 bases between them. The CDR3 bases are TGTGCCAGCAGCTTAGCGCGCGGCAGGGCTTATTCTGGCTACACCTTC. Protein: CASSLARGRAYSGYTF.

The J gene is TRBJ2-2, the V gene TRBV5-8; D not resolved. The CDR3 extends over 12 amino acids. Germline V gene sequence: CDR1 SGHTS, CDR2 YDEGEE. Trimming pared 4 bases from V and 8 bases from J, leaving 9 bases between. Written as DNA, the CDR3 is TGTGCCAGCAGCAAGAGGCTGGGGGAGCTGTTTTTT. Its translation is CASSKRLGELFF.

The chain uses TRBV7-9 and TRBJ1-3, with 9 bases that match TRBD1. Trimming cost V 6 bases and J 1 base; bases outside gene matches: 7. This CDR3 comprises 16 residues. The V gene's germline CDR1 is SEHNR and CDR2 FQNEAQ (reference sequence). In DNA form, the CDR3 reads TGTGCCAGCAGGGACTCGGGACAGGGTTCTGGAAACACCATATATTTT. This encodes CASRDSGQGSGNTIYF. The variable domain in full, completed from reference TRBV7-9 and TRBJ1-3, reads DTGVSQNPRHKITKRGQNVTFRCDPISEHNRLYWYRQTLGQGPEFLTYFQNEAQLEKSRLLSDRFSAERPKGSFSTLEIQRTEQGDSAMYLCASRDSGQGSGNTIYFGEGSWLTVV.

The V and J genes are TRBV11-2 and TRBJ2-7; D call uncertain. The V gene's germline CDR1 is SGHAT and CDR2 FQNNGV. V dropped 5 bases and J dropped 8 bases, with 13 bases sitting between them. The CDR3 consists of 12 residues. The CDR3 bases are TGTGCCAGCAGCCGCCAGACGTTTCAGCAGTACTTC. Translating gives CASSRQTFQQYF.

The chain joins TRBV7-9 to TRBJ2-2, with 7 nucleotides matching TRBD2. The CDR3 spans 16 residues. CDR1 is SEHNR and CDR2 is FQNEAQ in the germline V gene (reference sequence). The V segment lost 0 bases and the J segment 6 bases; nucleotides outside the gene matches: 7. In nucleotides, the CDR3 is TGTGCCAGCAGCTTAGCTTGGCGGGAGTTAGCCGGGGAGCTGTTTTTT. Encoded protein: CASSLAWRELAGELFF.

J is TRBJ2-6 and V is TRBV28; possible D gene TRBD1, 6 bases. Germline V gives CDR1 MDHEN, CDR2 SYDVKM. The CDR3 has 15 amino acids. V lost 5 bases to trimming and J lost 0 bases, with 8 bases between them. CDR3 residues: CASSPDSSGANVLTF. The CDR3 coding sequence is TGTGCCAGCAGTCCGGACAGCTCTGGGGCCAACGTCCTGACTTTC.

For this clone: A far bigger clonotype differs at one base, so this is likely a read error. The chain carries TRBV30 and TRBJ2-2; 7 bases agree with TRBD1. V was pared by 0 bases and J by 0 bases, with 19 bases of the junction left unmatched. Germline V gives CDR1 GTSNPN, CDR2 SVGIG (reference sequence). The CDR3 has 21 residues. The CDR3 bases are TGTGCCTGGAGTGTATTTACGGGACAGCTGATAACGGAAGCGAACACCGGGGAGCTGTTTTTT. It is translated as CAWSVFTGQLITEANTGELFF.

The chain uses TRBV27 and TRBJ2-1, with TRBD2 identical over 12 bases. This CDR3 has 13 amino acids. Germline V gene sequence: CDR1 MNHEY, CDR2 SMNVEV (reference sequence). Trimming cost V 7 bases and J 8 bases; bases outside gene matches: 3. The chain's CDR3 is CASKTSGSHEQFF. The CDR3 DNA reads TGTGCCAGCAAGACTAGCGGGAGCCATGAGCAGTTCTTC.

To note about this clone: Other nucleotide sequences in the sample specify the same CDR3. This sequence joins TRBV28 and TRBJ1-2, with D perhaps TRBD1 (5 bases). The CDR3 extends over 11 amino acids. Germline assignment: CDR1 MDHEN and CDR2 SYDVKM. V was pared by 2 bases and J by 7 bases, with 5 bases between. The chain's CDR3 is CASSLGGGYTF. The CDR3, as DNA: TGTGCCAGCAGTTTAGGGGGTGGCTACACCTTC.

The rearrangement links TRBV5-8 to TRBJ2-5; D gene unclear. The ends were cut back, 4 bases at V and 5 bases at J, with 9 bases in the middle. The CDR3 length is 12 residues. Germline CDR1 SGHTS, CDR2 YDEGEE. The CDR3 DNA reads as TGTGCCAGCAGCCTCGCCTGGGAGACCCAGTACTTC. This gives the protein CASSLAWETQYF.

V usage is TRBV6-4 and J usage is TRBJ1-2; 7 nucleotides align to TRBD1. V was pared by 4 bases and J by 7 bases, with 6 bases of the junction left unmatched. The CDR3 is 13 residues long. The germline V gene encodes CDR1 MRHNA and CDR2 SNTAGT. The DNA of the CDR3 is TGTGCCAGCAGTGGACAGGGAGGTTCTGGCTACACCTTC. Protein: CASSGQGGSGYTF.

In this sample, this clone turned up once. The CDR3 here is CASSLGRSGELFF. The CDR3 DNA is TGTGCCAGCAGCTTAGGGAGGTCCGGGGAGCTGTTTTTT. The chain employs TRBV7-9 and TRBJ2-2, with TRBD2 as a possible D gene (5 bases). The CDR3 contains 13 residues. V shed 1 base and J shed 6 bases, with 6 bases lying between them. Germline CDR1 SEHNR, CDR2 FQNEAQ (reference sequence).

The chain couples TRBV27 to TRBJ2-2; 12 bases agree with TRBD2. Germline CDR1 is MNHEY and CDR2 is SMNVEV (reference sequence). V lost 6 bases to trimming and J lost 1 base; unmatched junction nucleotides: 3. The CDR3 runs to 16 residues. CDR3 sequence: CASREGLAGNTGELFF. The DNA for the CDR3 is TGTGCCAGCAGAGAGGGACTAGCGGGGAACACCGGGGAGCTGTTTTTT.

This chain joins TRBV19 and TRBJ2-3; no clear D gene. The CDR3 length is 14 residues. Germline V gene sequence: CDR1 LNHDA, CDR2 SQIVND (reference sequence). Trimming left V 5 bases short and J 0 bases short, with 9 bases between. CDR3 protein: CASSFVASTDTQYF. The CDR3 coding sequence is TGTGCCAGTAGTTTCGTTGCTAGCACAGATACGCAGTATTTT.